This T cell receptor beta chain was captured by sequencing in a study of control samples from healthy donors and cancer patients. Profiling relied on immunoSEQ multiplex PCR, and the TCRdb table lists in-frame clones only, not all of them. The sample has about 85,000 clones, around 90% seen once. This clone was picked up one time. CDR1 and CDR2 (germline): SGHNT, YENEEA. The length of the CDR3 is 13 residues. Trimming stripped 3 bases from V and 2 bases from J, with 8 bases between. This TCR derives from a woman in her sixties in good health. The sequencing sample was made of blood. V gene TRBV11-3 combines with J gene TRBJ2-7, with TRBD2 as a possible D gene (7 bases). The CDR3 here is CASSLGGPYEQYF. CDR3 nucleotides: TGTGCCAGCAGCTTGGGGGGGCCCTACGAGCAGTACTTC.